This T cell receptor (beta chain) was identified during a study of blood T cell repertoires in COVID-19 (dated by TCRdb to 2020 to 2021). For the wider study: Collaborator samples came from the United States, Italy and Spain and covered acute and convalescent phases of COVID-19. A de-identified subject ID, COVID-19 status, age in years and sex were almost always included in the sample metadata. A freely available public database, intended as a resource for researchers studying the immune response to SARS-CoV-2, is where the repertoires were released. Where available, HLA class I and class II types were taken from metadata supplied by the sample provider and were not determined by assay-based typing. The material from the prospective study consisted of cDNA or gDNA derived from T cells, B-cell-depleted T cells, or PBMCs. Deeply sampled blood TCRbeta repertoires from subjects exposed to, actively infected with, or recovered from COVID-19 were included in the dataset. The samples were drawn from two sources: the first 160 participants of the ongoing ImmuneRACE study, and fewer than 1,500 subjects contributed by 6 global collaborators.

TCRbeta CDR3 regions were amplified from genomic DNA by means of the immunoSEQ Assay, a bias-controlled multiplex PCR. From the authors' description of their analysis: The number of nucleated cells in each sample was estimated from the amplification of reference gene primers within the assay. To quantify the absolute abundance of each unique TCRbeta CDR3 rearrangement, sequence reads were collapsed and filtered. For each sample, productive Simpson clonality was calculated as the square root of Simpson's diversity index across productive rearrangements. Imported from immuneACCESS, the table was reduced by TCRdb to in-frame sequences with V and J called. These copies leave out some clones; in studies compared against another copy, an unresolved V gene accounts for under half, and the cause of the remainder is not known. V and J calls and clone size are given by that table; D and trimming were obtained from the DNA. The sample has around 700,000 clones on record, 85% to 90% of them singletons. The ten largest account for about 0.24% of the sample.

Notes on this clone: The specificity of this receptor is unknown. Base qualities are not provided; no much larger clone lies one nucleotide away.

The collaborating institutions used their own protocols to collect whole blood in K2EDTA tubes. For TCRbeta analysis, collaborators shipped samples in one of three forms: frozen whole blood, isolated PBMCs, or DNA extracted from either of those sample types. Its CDR3 holds 17 amino acids, cysteine through phenylalanine. Only CDR3 DNA remains: 51 bases, in frame from the first base. The germline V gene gives CDR1 as SGHAT and CDR2 as FQNNGV. Clipping removes 4 bases from V and 0 bases from J, with 9 as the unmatched junction base count. Study-wide findings and limitations: The quantity of clinical and demographic metadata differed by source and by participant and was supplied without curation.

This chain joins TRBV11-2 to TRBJ1-3; TRBD1 matches 7 bases in the middle. The sequence was collected from a young woman with acute or convalescent COVID-19. Source material: peripheral blood. The CDR3 loop reads CASSYRQGSLSGNTIYF. The DNA reads as follows: TGTGCCAGCAGCTATCGACAGGGATCCCTCTCTGGAAACACCATATATTTT.